This T cell receptor beta chain appears in the sequencing data of a study of blood T cell repertoires in COVID-19. Study in general: There were acute and convalescent COVID-19 samples, and they came from the United States, Italy and Spain. PBMCs, B-cell-depleted T cells, or T cells were the source of the cDNA or gDNA that made up the material.

In the original processing: Estimated nucleated cell counts came from reference gene primer amplification. This table comes from immunoSEQ multiplex PCR, and its TCRdb copy is limited to in-frame clones, with some not included. V and J calls and clone size are given by that table; D and trimming were obtained from the DNA. The sample contains more than 200,000 clones, just under 90% of which appear only once. This clone came up a few times. Those enrolled in Seattle joined during active infection and were followed longitudinally afterward. The CDR3 length is 16 residues. V was cut by 4 bases and J by 3 bases, with 18 bases left in between. In germline, CDR1 is MGHRA, CDR2 YSYEKL.

The sample taken for sequencing was peripheral blood. The clonotype originates from a man younger than 40 with COVID-19, enrolled during active disease. V usage is TRBV4-1 and J usage is TRBJ1-2; D perhaps matches TRBD1 (6 bases). DNA of the CDR3: TGCGCCAGCAGCCCCTACGCCGCGGACAGCCACTATGGCTACACCTTC. Amino acids: CASSPYAADSHYGYTF.